The 31 T cell receptor beta chains presented below share a single source sample, sequenced in a study of T-cell memory formation after mild COVID-19. TCRdb re-called the 5' RACE reads through MiXCR, storing one row per CDR3 protein. The data show fewer than 60,000 distinct CDR3 sequences, approximately 30% seen once. Sequenced material: PBMCs or a T cell subset sorted from them (not recorded which). The receptors were sampled from a man aged 18 to 29 who had mild COVID-19 (a few samples of this study predate the infection). Cell type and time point are not known.

J is TRBJ2-1 and V is TRBV5-4; maybe TRBD2 (6 bases). This CDR3 spans 14 amino acids. Trimming removed 7 bases at V and 5 bases at J, with 16 bases between. Germline lookup yields CDR1 SGHNT and CDR2 YYREEE (reference sequence). The CDR3 protein is CASLGGQSDNEQFF. CDR3 nucleotides: TGTGCCAGCCTAGGAGGGCAGTCAGACAATGAGCAGTTCTTC.

V gene TRBV5-1 combines with J gene TRBJ2-5; D remains ambiguous. This CDR3 contains 16 residues. From germline, CDR1 is SGHRS and CDR2 YFSETQ. Trimming stripped 0 bases from V and 7 bases from J, with 19 bases between. CDR3 sequence reads: CASSLEGGRTSWTQYF. For the CDR3, the DNA is TGCGCCAGCAGCTTGGAGGGTGGCAGGACCTCTTGGACCCAGTACTTC.

The chain uses TRBV6-6 and TRBJ2-1, with 9 bases identical to TRBD1. J was trimmed by 7 bases and V by 0 bases; bases with no gene match: 7. The CDR3 sequence is 16 residues long. The germline V gene encodes CDR1 MNHNY and CDR2 SVGAGI (reference sequence). CDR3 in DNA: TGTGCCAGCAGTTACTCGTTACAGGGGGCTCGGAATGAGCAGTTCTTC. It codes for CASSYSLQGARNEQFF.

This chain links TRBV5-1 with TRBJ2-7, with D possibly being TRBD1 (5 bases). The CDR3 is 14 residues long. V lost 0 bases to trimming and J lost 3 bases, with 10 bases between them. Germline V gene lookup returns CDR1 SGHRS and CDR2 YFSETQ. The CDR3 is CASSLGQGNYEQYV. CDR3 in DNA: TGCGCCAGCAGCTTGGGGCAGGGTAACTACGAGCAGTACGTC.

The chain employs TRBV6-2 or TRBV6-3 and TRBJ2-1; D is undetermined. V lost 2 bases to trimming and J lost 10 bases, with 9 bases between them. The germline V gene has CDR1 MNHEY and CDR2 SVGEGT. This CDR3 is built from 12 residues. The CDR3 here is CASSYEVSEQFF. CDR3 coding DNA: TGTGCCAGCAGTTACGAAGTCTCCGAGCAGTTCTTC.

This sequence joins TRBV29-1 and TRBJ2-2; perhaps TRBD1 as D (6 bases). This CDR3 contains 13 residues. CDR1 SQVTM and CDR2 ANQGSEA come from the germline V gene. The V gene lost 3 bases and the J gene lost 1 base, with 6 bases spanning the gap. The CDR3 protein is CSVEGQNTGELFF. The DNA of the CDR3 is TGCAGCGTTGAGGGACAGAACACCGGGGAGCTGTTTTTT.

In its sample, this clonotype was seen many times. V is TRBV5-1 and J is TRBJ2-3; D tentatively fits TRBD1 or TRBD2 (5 bases each). Germline assignment: CDR1 SGHRS and CDR2 YFSETQ. This CDR3 is 15 amino acids long. Trimming stripped 4 bases from V and 2 bases from J, with 14 bases between. CDR3 bases: TGCGCCAGCAGCCCCCTCTTGGGGGACACAGATACGCAGTATTTT. This sequence encodes CASSPLLGDTDTQYF.

The table lists this clonotype with a count of one. This chain links TRBV11-3 with TRBJ2-7; 14 bases are shared with TRBD2. The ends lost 7 bases at V and 0 bases at J; junction bases unmatched: 5. CDR1 is SGHNT and CDR2 is YENEEA in the germline V gene. The CDR3 loop spans 16 amino acids. CDR3 sequence: CASTRTSGGCSYEQYV. The DNA of the CDR3 is TGTGCCAGCACACGGACTAGCGGGGGGTGCTCCTACGAGCAGTACGTC.

J is TRBJ2-7 and V is TRBV6-5; 11 bases align to TRBD1. CDR1 is MNHEY, CDR2 SVGAGI, per germline. This CDR3 is 14 amino acids long. Trimming removed 6 bases from V and 2 bases from J; junction bases left unmatched: 3. The CDR3 nucleotides are TGTGCCAGCAGAGTGGGACAGGGGGCCTACGAGCAGTACTTC. Residues: CASRVGQGAYEQYF.

The rearrangement uses TRBV29-1 and TRBJ2-1; no reliable D call. Trimming took off 0 bases at V and 6 bases at J, with 9 bases between the two ends. Germline values: CDR1 SQVTM, CDR2 ANQGSEA. The CDR3 contains 13 residues. CDR3: CSVEDTISNEQFF. The CDR3 DNA sequence: TGCAGCGTTGAAGACACGATTAGCAATGAGCAGTTCTTC.

This clonotype was picked up a small number of times. The chain is built from TRBV27 and TRBJ2-7, with D possibly being TRBD2 (5 bases). Looked up from germline, CDR1 is MNHEY and CDR2 is SMNVEV (reference sequence). The CDR3 loop spans 15 amino acids. Trimming stripped 6 bases from V and 4 bases from J, with 19 bases between. The CDR3 reads CASRSQASREYEQYF. In nucleotides, the CDR3 is TGTGCCAGCAGGAGTCAGGCCAGTCGGGAATACGAGCAGTACTTC.

This clonotype has only a few counts. The V and J genes are TRBV4-1 and TRBJ1-1; no clear D. The CDR3 runs 14 residues. Germline CDR1 MGHRA, CDR2 YSYEKL. The germline V and J ends were trimmed by 0 bases and 4 bases, with 9 bases remaining between them. The CDR3 protein is CASSQDLGGTEAFF. DNA for the CDR3: TGCGCCAGCAGCCAAGATCTCGGCGGCACTGAAGCTTTCTTT.

This clonotype was recorded at least ten times. The V and J genes are TRBV9 and TRBJ1-3, with 7 bases matching TRBD1. From germline, CDR1 is SGDLS and CDR2 YYNGEE. V was clipped by 3 bases and J by 0 bases; unmatched bases: 6. The CDR3 is 16 residues long. In nucleotides, the CDR3 is TGTGCCAGCAGCGCATTAGGGGGCTTCTCTGGAAACACCATATATTTT. Residues: CASSALGGFSGNTIYF.

This clonotype appeared a few times. The rearrangement links TRBV29-1 to TRBJ2-3; TRBD1 is a possible D gene (6 bases). The CDR3 is 13 amino acids. Germline CDR1 SQVTM, CDR2 ANQGSEA. The ends were cut back, 5 bases at V and 6 bases at J, with 15 bases in the middle. The CDR3 DNA sequence: TGCAGCGTTCTTCGGACAGAGAGCGATACGCAGTATTTT. Amino acids: CSVLRTESDTQYF.

CDR3 in DNA: TGTGCCAGCAGCTATACAGGGGATGAAGCTTTCTTT. This sequence encodes CASSYTGDEAFF. The rearrangement links TRBV5-6 to TRBJ1-1; 7 bases line up with TRBD1. The ends lost 3 bases at V and 7 bases at J; junction bases unmatched: 3. The CDR3 runs 12 residues. The V gene's germline CDR1 is SGHDT and CDR2 YYEEEE.

The chain joins TRBV11-3 to TRBJ2-2; D is possibly TRBD2 (6 bases). The V gene's germline CDR1 is SGHNT and CDR2 YENEEA. This CDR3 has 14 residues. Trimming removed 5 bases at V and 6 bases at J, with 13 bases between. DNA for the CDR3: TGTGCCAGCAGCCGACGGGGGAAGGCCGGGGAGCTGTTTTTT. Protein sequence: CASSRRGKAGELFF.

This clonotype has just a few counts. The rearrangement joins TRBV4-2 to TRBJ1-4; D is uncertain. CDR1 is LGHNA, CDR2 YNFKEQ, per germline. The CDR3 is 16 residues long. V was cut by 2 bases and J by 3 bases, with 13 bases left in between. CDR3 coding DNA: TGTGCCAGCAGCCAAAGTCCTGGACGGCCTAATGAAAAACTGTTTTTT. Its protein product is CASSQSPGRPNEKLFF.

The V gene is TRBV14, the J gene TRBJ2-1; a possible D gene is TRBD2 (6 bases). Deletions cut 1 base from V and 4 bases from J, with 8 bases between. CDR3 size: 14 residues. Germline-derived CDR1 and CDR2 are SGHDN and FVKESK. CDR3 bases: TGTGCCAGCAGCCAAGCCCGGGGGTACAATGAGCAGTTCTTC. Translated: CASSQARGYNEQFF. Full variable domain (rest looked up from reference TRBV14 and TRBJ2-1): EAGVTQFPSHSVIEKGQTVTLRCDPISGHDNLYWYRRVMGKEIKFLLHFVKESKQDESGMPNNRFLAERTGGTYSTLKVQPAELEDSGVYFCASSQARGYNEQFFGPGTRLTVL.

The chain is built from TRBV20-1 and TRBJ2-4; 8 nucleotides line up with TRBD1. Trimming at V came to 3 bases and at J to 0 bases, leaving 10 bases not matched to a gene. The CDR3 is 17 amino acids. Germline assignment: CDR1 DFQATT and CDR2 SNEGSKA (reference sequence). The CDR3 DNA reads TGCAGTGCTAGGGCCTCGGACAGGGCTAAAGCCAAAAACATTCAGTACTTC. This codes for CSARASDRAKAKNIQYF.

This clonotype was detected only a few times. The chain recombines TRBV6-6 with TRBJ1-1; D gene ambiguous. V was pared by 2 bases and J by 1 base, with 5 bases between. This CDR3 contains 13 residues. Germline lookup yields CDR1 MNHNY and CDR2 SVGAGI (reference sequence). CDR3 DNA sequence: TGTGCCAGCAGTTACCAGCCGAACACTGAAGCTTTCTTT. Translated, it gives CASSYQPNTEAFF.

The rearrangement joins TRBV18 to TRBJ2-7; maybe TRBD1 (5 bases). The germline V and J ends were trimmed by 6 bases and 0 bases, with 9 bases remaining between them. This CDR3 spans 13 amino acids. Germline V gene sequence: CDR1 KGHSH, CDR2 LQKENI. The CDR3 DNA follows: TGTGCCAGCTCCGACAGTCGCTCCTACGAGCAGTACTTC. It yields the protein CASSDSRSYEQYF.

This clonotype was counted between two and nine times. The rearrangement links TRBV5-1 to TRBJ1-2; D unclear. CDR3 length: 11 amino acids. Germline CDR1 is SGHRS and CDR2 is YFSETQ. The germline V and J ends were trimmed by 0 bases and 12 bases, with 9 bases remaining between them. The CDR3 nucleotides read TGCGCCAGCAGCTTGGGCAGCCGCCACACCTTC. The encoded protein is CASSLGSRHTF.

The chain combines TRBV27 with TRBJ2-7; possibly TRBD1 or TRBD2 for D (5 bases each). The CDR3 covers 12 residues. In germline, CDR1 is MNHEY, CDR2 SMNVEV (reference sequence). Between the trimmed V and J ends, which lost 3 bases and 6 bases, there was a span of 9 bases. In nucleotides, the CDR3 is TGTGCCAGCAGTTTTTGGGGGAGCGAGCAGTACTTC. This codes for CASSFWGSEQYF.

The chain combines TRBV9 with TRBJ1-5, with D perhaps matching TRBD1 (5 bases). The germline gives CDR1 SGDLS, CDR2 YYNGEE. The CDR3 totals 15 residues. The V gene lost 3 bases and the J gene lost 0 bases, with 10 bases spanning the gap. CDR3 residues: CASSAEGYSNQPQHF. CDR3 bases: TGTGCCAGCAGCGCCGAGGGGTATAGCAATCAGCCCCAGCATTTT.

This clonotype showed up just a few times. The rearrangement links TRBV2 to TRBJ1-6; possible D gene TRBD1, 6 bases. This CDR3 is 15 amino acids long. The germline gives CDR1 SNHLY, CDR2 FYNNEI. V was trimmed by 5 bases and J by 6 bases, leaving 14 bases between them. The CDR3 reads CASSYHRAGNSPLHF. CDR3 DNA: TGTGCCAGCAGTTACCACAGGGCGGGTAATTCACCCCTCCACTTT. The whole variable domain, filled in from reference TRBV2 and TRBJ1-6, reads EPEVTQTPSHQVTQMGQEVILRCVPISNHLYFYWYRQILGQKVEFLVSFYNNEISEKSEIFDDQFSVERPDGSNFTLKIRSTKLEDSAMYFCASSYHRAGNSPLHFGNGTRLTVT.

In nucleotides, the CDR3 is TGTGCCAGCAGCTTAGCAGGAGAAACCCGCTATGGCTACACCTTC. It is translated as CASSLAGETRYGYTF. The chain combines TRBV7-9 with TRBJ1-2; D is ambiguous. The ends were cut back, 0 bases at V and 4 bases at J, with 12 bases in the middle. CDR3 size: 15 residues. CDR1 is SEHNR, CDR2 FQNEAQ, per germline (reference sequence).

DNA for the CDR3: TGTGCCAGCAGCATCGGACAGGGTGAGGAGACCCAGTACTTC. It is translated as CASSIGQGEETQYF. The chain joins TRBV7-9 to TRBJ2-5; TRBD1 aligns across 8 bases. The CDR3 runs 14 residues. CDR1 SEHNR and CDR2 FQNEAQ come from the germline V gene (reference sequence). V dropped 5 bases and J dropped 5; count of bases not matched to a gene: 7.

This rearrangement joins TRBV7-2 to TRBJ2-5, with 9 bases fitting TRBD2. CDR3 size: 16 residues. Germline CDR1 SGHTA, CDR2 FQGNSA. The ends lost 5 bases at V and 2 bases at J; junction bases unmatched: 9. The CDR3 region has the DNA TGTGCCAGCAGCCGTCCGCGGGGGGGGCGTCAAGAGACCCAGTACTTC. Its protein product is CASSRPRGGRQETQYF. The entire variable domain, with the rest obtained from reference TRBV7-2 and TRBJ2-5, is as follows: GAGVSQSPSNKVTEKGKDVELRCDPISGHTALYWYRQSLGQGLEFLIYFQGNSAPDKSGLPSDRFSAERTGGSVSTLTIQRTQQEDSAVYLCASSRPRGGRQETQYFGPGTRLLVL.

The chain links TRBV4-3 to TRBJ2-1, with D hard to call. The CDR3 is 15 residues long. CDR1 is LGHNA and CDR2 is YSLEER in the germline V gene. The ends were cut back, 0 bases at V and 5 bases at J, with 11 bases in the middle. CDR3 nucleotides: TGCGCCAGCAGCCAAGATATCGGACGCAACAATGAGCAGTTCTTC. Translated, it gives CASSQDIGRNNEQFF.

The V and J genes are TRBV6-5 and TRBJ2-7, with D perhaps matching TRBD1 (5 bases). Trimming removed 5 bases from V and 4 bases from J, with 12 bases in between. The CDR3 covers 13 residues. CDR1 and CDR2 from the germline V gene are MNHEY and SVGAGI. The CDR3 DNA reads TGTGCCAGCAGTATCTCAGGGAAGTACGAGCAGTACTTC. Its protein is CASSISGKYEQYF.

The chain links TRBV12-3 or TRBV12-4 to TRBJ2-1; 8 nucleotides align to TRBD2. The CDR3 extends over 14 amino acids. The V and J ends lost 8 bases and 4 bases, in that order; junction bases with no gene match: 7. The DNA for the CDR3 is TGTGCCAGCCGGGGGGCGGGGGGATACAATGAGCAGTTCTTC. This sequence encodes CASRGAGGYNEQFF.